This passage covers 9 T cell receptor beta chains from one sample sequenced in a study of a mutant IDH1 vaccine in newly diagnosed glioma. TCRdb's table, derived via immunoSEQ multiplex PCR, lists solely in-frame clones and lacks some. In the table there are about 36,000 clones, roughly 76% of which are singletons. The time point here: week 5, during vaccination. One vaccine dose held 300 ug of mutant IDH1 20-mer peptide and came with topical imiquimod. These receptors have no identified antigens. The sequencing used PBMCs, collected from a glioma patient whose treatment included an IDH1 peptide vaccine. The source of these receptors is a man aged 45-65 years with glioma.

The chain recombines TRBV6-1 with TRBJ1-2, with TRBD1 identical over 8 bases. With 2 bases clipped from V and 2 bases from J, the junction kept 4 bases outside the gene matches. Looked up from germline, CDR1 is MNHNS and CDR2 is SASEGT. The CDR3 has 15 residues. The CDR3 coding sequence is TGTGCCAGCAGTGAATGGACAGGGTCCAACTATGGCTACACCTTC. As protein: CASSEWTGSNYGYTF.

The CDR3 nucleotides are TGTGCCAGCAGTCCTACCGGGACCGGGGAGCTGTTTTTT. This sequence encodes CASSPTGTGELFF. The chain uses TRBV25-1 and TRBJ2-2; no reliable D call. In germline, CDR1 is MGHDK, CDR2 SYGVNS. Trimming pared 5 bases from V and 5 bases from J, leaving 9 bases between. This CDR3 is built from 13 residues.

The rearrangement links TRBV7-9 to TRBJ1-3; D gene ambiguous. This CDR3 has 12 residues. V was trimmed by 5 bases and J by 3 bases, leaving 5 bases between them. Germline V CDR1 and CDR2: SEHNR, FQNEAQ (reference sequence). The CDR3 region has the DNA TGTGCCAGCAGCCAAAGTGGAAACACCATATATTTT. It is translated as CASSQSGNTIYF.

The gene calls are TRBV7-9 and TRBJ2-3; no definite D call. The germline V gene encodes CDR1 SEHNR and CDR2 FQNEAQ (reference sequence). CDR3 length: 15 residues. The V and J ends lost 3 bases and 6 bases respectively, with 16 bases between them. CDR3 protein: CASSFFKGSFDTQYF. The CDR3, as DNA: TGTGCCAGCAGCTTCTTCAAAGGGTCTTTCGATACGCAGTATTTT.

The V gene is TRBV4-1, the J gene TRBJ2-7; D might be TRBD2 (5 bases). The CDR3 contains 16 residues. Germline CDR1 and CDR2: MGHRA and YSYEKL. Trimming left V 1 base short and J 6 bases short, with 19 bases between. The CDR3 DNA reads as TGCGCCAGCAGCCAAGCTTTTTCCTTGAGGGATAGCGAGCAGTACTTC. Translation gives CASSQAFSLRDSEQYF.

CDR3 sequence (DNA): TGTGCGACCGGGGATGAGCAGTTCTTC. It specifies CATGDEQFF. This chain links TRBV7-9 with TRBJ2-1; D is possibly TRBD2 (5 bases). CDR1 is SEHNR, CDR2 FQNEAQ, per germline (reference sequence). The CDR3 covers 9 residues.

This clone was seen a single time. The rearrangement uses TRBV2 and TRBJ2-1, with D maybe TRBD1 (6 bases). The CDR3 runs 16 residues. Per the germline V gene, CDR1 is SNHLY and CDR2 is FYNNEI. Trimming took 6 bases from V and 4 from J, leaving 19 bases between them. The CDR3, as DNA: TGTGCCAGCAGAGACGGGACAACAAGAACGTACAATGAGCAGTTCTTC. Its protein is CASRDGTTRTYNEQFF.

This clone came up a few times. The chain uses TRBV5-1 and TRBJ1-1; 8 nucleotides agree with TRBD1. The CDR3 sequence is 14 residues long. Per germline, CDR1 SGHRS and CDR2 YFSETQ. V shed 0 bases and J 5 bases; nucleotides not matched to a gene: 3. CDR3 DNA sequence: TGCGCCAGCAGCTTGGGACAGGGGCGTACTGAAGCTTTCTTT. Encoded protein: CASSLGQGRTEAFF.

The chain is built from TRBV7-2 and TRBJ1-2, with D maybe TRBD1 (6 bases). This CDR3 comprises 15 residues. Trimming left V 5 bases short and J 4 bases short, with 17 bases between. CDR1 is SGHTA, CDR2 FQGNSA, per germline. CDR3 bases: TGTGCCAGCAGCCCCAGAGGCCAGGGGACCTATGGCTACACCTTC. Protein product: CASSPRGQGTYGYTF.